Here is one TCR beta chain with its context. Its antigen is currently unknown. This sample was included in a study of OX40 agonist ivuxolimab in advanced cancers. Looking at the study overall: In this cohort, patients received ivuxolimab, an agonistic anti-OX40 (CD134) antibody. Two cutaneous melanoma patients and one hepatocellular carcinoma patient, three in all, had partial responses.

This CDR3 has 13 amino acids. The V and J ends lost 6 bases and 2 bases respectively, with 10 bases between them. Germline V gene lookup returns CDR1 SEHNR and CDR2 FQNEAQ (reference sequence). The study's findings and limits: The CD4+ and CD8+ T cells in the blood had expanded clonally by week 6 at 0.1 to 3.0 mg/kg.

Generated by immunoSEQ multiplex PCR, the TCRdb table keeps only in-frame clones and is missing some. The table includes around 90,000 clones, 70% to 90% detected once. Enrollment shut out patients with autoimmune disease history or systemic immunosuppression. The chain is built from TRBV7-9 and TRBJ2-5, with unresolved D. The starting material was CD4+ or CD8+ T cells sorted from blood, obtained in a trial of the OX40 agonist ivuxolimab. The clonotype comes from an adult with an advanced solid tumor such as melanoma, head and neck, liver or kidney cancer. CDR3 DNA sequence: TGTGCCAGCAGTGGGTCTGGGCAAGAGACCCAGTACTTC. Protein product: CASSGSGQETQYF.